These 21 T cell receptor beta chains were sequenced from one sample in a study of shared T cell receptors in the human thymus. The data were produced by immunoSEQ multiplex PCR, yet TCRdb's version contains in-frame clones alone and is incomplete. The repertoire holds hundreds of thousands of clones, with approximately 87% as singletons. These records were also assigned to another study, of human thymus T cells.

Sequenced sample: thymocytes. All receptors come from a boy under two years old with a congenital heart defect.

The chain is built from TRBV27 and TRBJ2-7; a possible D gene is TRBD1 (5 bases). This CDR3 spans 14 amino acids. The V gene's germline CDR1 is MNHEY and CDR2 SMNVEV (reference sequence). Trimming removed 1 base from V and 6 bases from J, with 13 bases in between. The CDR3: CASSLFKGAVEQYF. In DNA, the CDR3 is TGTGCCAGCAGTTTATTTAAAGGGGCCGTCGAGCAGTACTTC.

The V call is TRBV19, the J call TRBJ1-6; TRBD1 aligns across 12 bases. The V gene end was trimmed by 6 bases and the J gene end by 7 bases; junction bases not matched to a gene: 7. The CDR3 runs 16 residues. Germline lookup yields CDR1 LNHDA and CDR2 SQIVND (reference sequence). The DNA of the CDR3 is TGTGCCAGTAGCCTCAGGGGACAGGGGGCGAATTCACCCCTCCACTTT. This encodes CASSLRGQGANSPLHF.

The J gene is TRBJ1-2, the V gene TRBV7-8; 10 bases are shared with TRBD1. The germline V gene has CDR1 SGHVS and CDR2 FQNEAQ. V shed 1 base, J shed 7 bases, and the junction held 15 bases outside the gene matches. The CDR3 consists of 18 residues. The CDR3 DNA reads TGTGCCAGCAGCTTAGTTCCCCTCAACCGGGACAGGGGTCGTGGCTACACCTTC. It codes for CASSLVPLNRDRGRGYTF. Full variable domain (rest looked up from reference TRBV7-8 and TRBJ1-2): GAGVSQSPRYKVAKRGQDVALRCDPISGHVSLFWYQQALGQGPEFLTYFQNEAQLDKSGLPSDRFFAERPEGSVSTLKIQRTQQEDSAVYLCASSLVPLNRDRGRGYTFGSGTRLTVV.

In DNA form, the CDR3 reads TGTGCCAGCAGTCGCGTCTGTAGCGGGAGTTTGTTTATGTGCTACAATGAGCAGTTCTTC. This gives the protein CASSRVCSGSLFMCYNEQFF. The genes are TRBV28 and TRBJ2-1, with 9 bases identical to TRBD2. J gave up 3 bases and V 5 bases, and 20 bases lay outside the gene matches. The CDR3 runs to 20 residues. CDR1 MDHEN and CDR2 SYDVKM come from the germline V gene.

Concerning this clone: Distinct nucleotide sequences in the sample also encode this CDR3. The genes are TRBV10-1 and TRBJ2-7; D possibly corresponds to TRBD2 (5 bases). There are 13 residues in the CDR3. Looked up from germline, CDR1 is WNHNN and CDR2 is SYGVQD (reference sequence). V gave up 4 bases and J gave up 6 bases, with 13 bases separating them. This CDR3 reads CASSGAGGAEQYF. CDR3 in DNA: TGCGCCAGCAGTGGGGCAGGAGGAGCCGAGCAGTACTTC.

The rearrangement joins TRBV7-2 to TRBJ2-7; 7 bases align to TRBD2. Germline V CDR1 and CDR2: SGHTA, FQGNSA. The ends lost 4 bases at V and 7 bases at J; junction bases unmatched: 4. The CDR3 consists of 12 residues. The CDR3: CASSSGLEEQYF. The CDR3 DNA follows: TGTGCCAGCAGCTCCGGACTAGAAGAGCAGTACTTC.

The chain links TRBV25-1 to TRBJ1-6; D is ambiguous. Per germline, CDR1 MGHDK and CDR2 SYGVNS. There are 13 residues in the CDR3. The V gene lost 2 bases and the J gene lost 9 bases, with 8 bases spanning the gap. The DNA of the CDR3 is TGTGCCAGCAGTGAAAATTTCGGTTCACCCCTCCACTTT. Translation gives CASSENFGSPLHF.

The chain combines TRBV15 with TRBJ2-3, with D unclear. Trimming left V 8 bases short and J 1 base short, with 7 bases between. The CDR3 extends over 12 amino acids. CDR1 and CDR2 (germline): LNHNV, YYDKDF (reference sequence). Here the CDR3 reads CATGQGTDTQYF. CDR3 nucleotides: TGTGCCACCGGGCAGGGCACAGATACGCAGTATTTT.

The chain employs TRBV28 and TRBJ2-1, with TRBD2 as a possible D gene (5 bases). The ends were cut back, 1 base at V and 6 bases at J, with 22 bases in the middle. The germline V gene encodes CDR1 MDHEN and CDR2 SYDVKM. The CDR3 runs to 18 residues. The CDR3 DNA follows: TGTGCCAGCAGTTTATTCCCGAGTGAGGGAGAATCTTTCAATGAGCAGTTCTTC. This codes for CASSLFPSEGESFNEQFF.

The chain combines TRBV5-1 with TRBJ1-2; 9 nucleotides agree with TRBD1. This CDR3 contains 13 residues. V lost 6 bases and J lost 8; bases outside the gene matches: 8. In germline, CDR1 is SGHRS, CDR2 YFSETQ. CDR3 coding DNA: TGCGCCAGCACCAGAGGACAGGGGAACGGCTACACCTTC. Translating gives CASTRGQGNGYTF.

CDR3 sequence reads: CASSTIGATNEKLFF. In DNA, the CDR3 is TGTGCCAGCAGCACCATAGGGGCAACTAATGAAAAACTGTTTTTT. J is TRBJ1-4 and V is TRBV11-2; tentative D call: TRBD1 (5 bases). Deletions cut 5 bases from V and 0 bases from J, with 10 bases between. There are 15 residues in the CDR3. Per germline, CDR1 SGHAT and CDR2 FQNNGV.

The V and J genes are TRBV5-1 and TRBJ1-2; 12 bases line up with TRBD1. J lost 8 bases, V lost 4 bases, and 12 bases had no gene match. This CDR3 region has 16 residues. From germline, CDR1 is SGHRS and CDR2 YFSETQ. In DNA, the CDR3 is TGCGCCAGCAGCCAAAGGGACAGGGGGCGAGAGGAGGGCTACACCTTC. Encoded protein: CASSQRDRGREEGYTF.

This clone appeared once. This sequence joins TRBV5-6 and TRBJ2-5; D is perhaps TRBD2 (6 bases). Germline V CDR1 and CDR2: SGHDT, YYEEEE. The CDR3 consists of 14 residues. Between the trimmed V and J ends, which lost 1 base and 4 bases, there was a span of 11 bases. CDR3 amino acids: CASSLFGAGETQYF. CDR3 DNA: TGTGCCAGCAGCTTGTTTGGAGCGGGAGAGACCCAGTACTTC.

The rearrangement uses TRBV7-2 and TRBJ2-7; a weak D match, TRBD2 (5 bases). Trimming removed 1 base at V and 3 bases at J, with 7 bases between. CDR3 length equals 13 residues. The V gene's germline CDR1 is SGHTA and CDR2 FQGNSA. The CDR3 DNA sequence: TGTGCCAGCAGCTTAGAACTAGACTACGAGCAGTACTTC. Amino acid sequence: CASSLELDYEQYF. The whole variable domain, remainder taken from reference TRBV7-2 and TRBJ2-7, is GAGVSQSPSNKVTEKGKDVELRCDPISGHTALYWYRQSLGQGLEFLIYFQGNSAPDKSGLPSDRFSAERTGGSVSTLTIQRTQQEDSAVYLCASSLELDYEQYFGPGTRLTVT.

A single count supports this clone. At the DNA level, this CDR3 is encoded by other sequences in the same sample as well. This rearrangement joins TRBV9 to TRBJ2-2; D remains ambiguous. V lost 0 bases to trimming and J lost 2 bases, with 5 bases between them. CDR3 length: 14 amino acids. Germline V gives CDR1 SGDLS, CDR2 YYNGEE. CDR3 in amino acids: CASSVAVNTGELFF. The CDR3 DNA sequence: TGTGCCAGCAGCGTAGCGGTCAACACCGGGGAGCTGTTTTTT.

The V call is TRBV4-3, the J call TRBJ2-7, with a possible D match to TRBD2 (5 bases). Germline V gives CDR1 LGHNA, CDR2 YSLEER. There are 19 residues in the CDR3. Trimming pared 0 bases from V and 2 bases from J, leaving 23 bases between. The CDR3 sequence: CASSQDRYEGRRATYEQYF. DNA of the CDR3: TGCGCCAGCAGCCAAGATAGGTACGAAGGGAGAAGGGCCACCTACGAGCAGTACTTC.

V and J are TRBV6-1 and TRBJ2-7; a weak D match, TRBD2 (5 bases). Trimming took 1 base from V and 0 from J, leaving 19 bases between them. CDR3 length equals 18 residues. Germline lookup yields CDR1 MNHNS and CDR2 SASEGT. The CDR3 region is CASSEVRRYGQSSYEQYF. The CDR3 DNA sequence: TGTGCCAGCAGTGAAGTAAGGAGGTACGGGCAAAGCTCCTACGAGCAGTACTTC.

This clone was seen only once. The genes are TRBV28 and TRBJ2-1; D perhaps matches TRBD1 (5 bases). V was shortened by 5 bases and J by 2 bases, with 13 bases between the two germline ends. CDR3 length equals 15 residues. Germline CDR1 reads MDHEN; CDR2 reads SYDVKM. The CDR3 DNA sequence: TGTGCCAGCAGTCACCCGGACATGACCTACAATGAGCAGTTCTTC. It translates to CASSHPDMTYNEQFF.

V usage is TRBV10-1 and J usage is TRBJ2-3, with a weak D call TRBD1 (6 bases). V was trimmed by 3 bases and J by 9 bases, leaving 10 bases between them. The CDR3 spans 12 residues. CDR1 is WNHNN, CDR2 SYGVQD, per germline (reference sequence). The CDR3 loop is CASSETGGTQYF. CDR3 nucleotide sequence: TGCGCCAGCAGTGAAACTGGGGGCACGCAGTATTTT.

The V call is TRBV12-5, the J call TRBJ2-1; D is uncertain. CDR1 and CDR2 (germline): LGHNT, FRNRAP. V lost 3 bases and J lost 8, with 5 bases in between. This CDR3 spans 11 amino acids. As DNA, the CDR3 is TGTGCTAGTGGTTTTCGGGATGAGCAGTTCTTC. It yields the protein CASGFRDEQFF.

In its sample, this clone was seen once. J is TRBJ2-1 and V is TRBV5-1, with 7 bases fitting TRBD2. Per the germline V gene, CDR1 is SGHRS and CDR2 is YFSETQ. Trimming cost V 4 bases and J 2 bases; bases outside gene matches: 9. The CDR3 extends over 16 amino acids. The CDR3 loop is CASSRPPGLTYNEQFF. The CDR3 DNA follows: TGCGCCAGCAGCCGCCCACCGGGACTAACCTACAATGAGCAGTTCTTC. Variable domain in full (rest from reference TRBV5-1 and TRBJ2-1): KAGVTQTPRYLIKTRGQQVTLSCSPISGHRSVSWYQQTPGQGLQFLFEYFSETQRNKGNFPGRFSGRQFSNSRSEMNVSTLELGDSALYLCASSRPPGLTYNEQFFGPGTRLTVL.